Each of the 27 T cell receptor beta chains below was sequenced from the same sample in a study of blood T cell repertoires in COVID-19 (dated by TCRdb to 2020 to 2021). The library was prepared using the immunoSEQ multiplex PCR assay. TCRdb took this table from immuneACCESS and kept in-frame rearrangements with V and J called. Such tables lack part of the clones; where checked against another copy, unresolved V genes explain under half of the gap, and the rest is unexplained. This sample lists about 330,000 clones; roughly 87% were detected once. The top ten clonotypes cover approximately 0.93% of the sample. The sequenced sample consisted of PBMCs or T cells enriched from blood (not recorded which). These receptor sequences come from a woman aged 25 to 39 who had recovered from COVID-19.

CDR3 in DNA: TGCGCCAGCAGCTCCGTGCAGGGCAACCAAGAGACCCAGTACTTC. Protein: CASSSVQGNQETQYF. V usage is TRBV5-1 and J usage is TRBJ2-5, with a weak D call TRBD1 (5 bases). Trimming left V 3 bases short and J 0 bases short, with 12 bases between. The CDR3 spans 15 residues. Germline V gene data show CDR1 as SGHRS and CDR2 as YFSETQ.

This rearrangement joins TRBV5-1 to TRBJ2-7, with 10 bases fitting TRBD1. The germline CDR1 and CDR2 sequences are SGHRS and YFSETQ. CDR3 length: 15 residues. After removal of 3 bases from V and 4 bases from J, the junction contained 7 bases not matched to a gene. In DNA form, the CDR3 reads TGCGCCAGCAGCTCCCGGGGACAGGGGCAATACGAGCAGTACTTC. Its translation is CASSSRGQGQYEQYF. The full variable domain, in which reference TRBV5-1 and TRBJ2-7 provide the parts outside the CDR3, is KAGVTQTPRYLIKTRGQQVTLSCSPISGHRSVSWYQQTPGQGLQFLFEYFSETQRNKGNFPGRFSGRQFSNSRSEMNVSTLELGDSALYLCASSSRGQGQYEQYFGPGTRLTVT.

The chain carries TRBV6-2 or TRBV6-3 and TRBJ1-2; TRBD1 matches 10 bases. Unmatched junction bases numbered 5, after V lost 5 bases and J lost 8 bases. Germline V gene data show CDR1 as MNHEY and CDR2 as SVGEGT. The CDR3 has 13 residues. The CDR3 region has the DNA TGTGCCAGCAGTCTAGACAGGGGGCGCGGCTACACCTTC. Amino acid sequence: CASSLDRGRGYTF.

The gene calls are TRBV9 and TRBJ2-3, with TRBD2 identical over 8 bases. Looked up from germline, CDR1 is SGDLS and CDR2 is YYNGEE. There are 16 residues in the CDR3. The junction had 7 bases not matched to a gene; V was cut back by 1 base and J by 3 bases. The CDR3 region is CASSVQAGARTDTQYF. The DNA for the CDR3 is TGTGCCAGCAGCGTACAAGCGGGGGCTAGGACAGATACGCAGTATTTT.

The chain links TRBV18 to TRBJ2-5; tentative D call: TRBD1 (5 bases). Trimming shortened V by 0 bases and J by 1 base, and 6 bases separated the two germline ends. There are 14 residues in the CDR3. In germline, CDR1 is KGHSH, CDR2 LQKENI. The CDR3: CASSPPGVQETQYF. DNA of the CDR3: TGTGCCAGCTCACCACCAGGGGTCCAAGAGACCCAGTACTTC.

This clone was observed a single time. DNA for the CDR3: TGCAGGGCCCAGACAGATACGCAGTATTTT. The encoded protein is CRAQTDTQYF. The chain uses TRBV20-1 and TRBJ2-3; no clear D. The germline V gene has CDR1 DFQATT and CDR2 SNEGSKA (reference sequence). The CDR3 covers 10 residues.

Remarks on this clone: Sequence at one end of the junction differs from germline and may be a read error. The chain links TRBV3-1 (or the pseudogene TRBV3-2) to TRBJ2-7; TRBD2 might be the D (5 bases). CDR3 length equals 14 residues. The germline CDR1 and CDR2 sequences are LGHDT and YNNKEL (reference sequence). The CDR3 DNA is TGTGCCAGCACCCAATTTGGCGGGCTCGACGAGCAGTACTTC. It translates to CASTQFGGLDEQYF.

This rearrangement joins TRBV4-1 to TRBJ1-1; D is unclear. CDR3 size: 13 residues. The germline V and J ends were trimmed by 2 bases and 2 bases, with 6 bases remaining between them. CDR1 is MGHRA, CDR2 YSYEKL, per germline. CDR3 sequence: CASSQNSNTEAFF. In nucleotides, the CDR3 is TGCGCCAGCAGCCAAAACTCTAACACTGAAGCTTTCTTT.

The V gene is TRBV5-1, the J gene TRBJ1-6; D might be TRBD1 (5 bases). The CDR3 covers 15 residues. V shed 4 bases and J shed 7 bases, with 15 bases lying between them. Per germline, CDR1 SGHRS and CDR2 YFSETQ. CDR3 region: CASSLDGGGNSPLHF. CDR3 in DNA: TGCGCCAGCAGCCTGGACGGGGGTGGAAATTCACCCCTCCACTTT.

The chain is built from TRBV28 and TRBJ1-2; D is ambiguous. CDR1 and CDR2 from the germline V gene are MDHEN and SYDVKM. The CDR3 is made up of 14 amino acids. Deletions cut 3 bases from V and 4 bases from J, with 12 bases between. The DNA for the CDR3 is TGTGCCAGCAGTTTGGGTGGGCAGTCCTATGGCTACACCTTC. It codes for CASSLGGQSYGYTF.

The genes are TRBV21-1 and TRBJ1-2; the table's D call of TRBD1 was not tested on the DNA. TRBV21-1 is annotated as a pseudogene. The CDR3 runs 18 residues. The CDR3 loop is CASSLHWDSSSANYGYTF. CDR3 bases: TGTGCCAGCAGCCTGCACTGGGACAGCAGTTCTGCTAACTATGGCTACACCTTC.

The V call is TRBV5-4, the J call TRBJ1-4; 9 bases fit TRBD1. Trimming at V came to 4 bases and at J to 7 bases, leaving 5 bases not matched to a gene. From germline, CDR1 is SGHNT and CDR2 YYREEE (reference sequence). This CDR3 comprises 14 residues. The CDR3 spells CASSEQGALEKLFF. CDR3 DNA sequence: TGTGCCAGCAGCGAACAGGGGGCGCTTGAAAAACTGTTTTTT.

The chain carries TRBV10-2 and TRBJ1-2; tentatively, D is TRBD1 (6 bases). Germline values: CDR1 WSHSY, CDR2 SAAADI. This CDR3 region has 15 residues. V lost 2 bases, J lost 5 bases, and 15 bases lay in between. The CDR3 DNA is TGCGCCAGCAGTGAGAGGGGGGGCCACATTTATGGCTACACCTTC. This codes for CASSERGGHIYGYTF.

This chain uses TRBV28 with TRBJ1-5; TRBD1 matches 12 bases. The CDR3 extends over 18 amino acids. The V gene's germline CDR1 is MDHEN and CDR2 SYDVKM. V lost 6 bases, J lost 0 bases, and 9 bases stayed unmatched. In DNA form, the CDR3 reads TGTGCCAGCAGCCGCCCGGGACAGGGGGCCAATAGCAATCAGCCCCAGCATTTT. Its translation is CASSRPGQGANSNQPQHF.

The V and J genes are TRBV9 and TRBJ2-3, with D unclear. Germline assignment: CDR1 SGDLS and CDR2 YYNGEE. Trimming took off 3 bases at V and 3 bases at J, with 14 bases between the two ends. The CDR3 consists of 15 residues. The CDR3 region is CASSADARKTDTQYF. The CDR3 region has the DNA TGTGCCAGCAGCGCAGACGCCAGGAAAACAGATACGCAGTATTTT.

V usage is TRBV27 and J usage is TRBJ2-7; D is perhaps TRBD2 (5 bases). The CDR3 totals 13 residues. Between the trimmed V and J ends, which lost 5 bases and 3 bases, there was a span of 11 bases. The germline V gene has CDR1 MNHEY and CDR2 SMNVEV (reference sequence). The CDR3 DNA reads TGTGCCAGCAGTCGGGAAGGGAGCTACGAGCAGTACTTC. This gives the protein CASSREGSYEQYF.

The chain uses TRBV20-1 and TRBJ2-1; D not certain. Looked up from germline, CDR1 is DFQATT and CDR2 is SNEGSKA (reference sequence). The CDR3 spans 14 residues. V was pared by 3 bases and J by 0 bases, with 9 bases between. The CDR3 protein is CSASLVSSYNEQFF. In DNA form, the CDR3 reads TGCAGTGCTAGTTTGGTTAGCTCCTACAATGAGCAGTTCTTC.

CDR3: CASSPRSLRGGLETQYF. The CDR3 DNA sequence: TGTGCCAGCTCACCTCGCTCCCTGCGGGGGGGCCTTGAGACCCAGTACTTC. The genes are TRBV18 and TRBJ2-5; 9 nucleotides align to TRBD2. The CDR3 is 17 residues long. The V segment lost 3 bases and the J segment 5 bases; nucleotides outside the gene matches: 13. Germline CDR1 is KGHSH and CDR2 is LQKENI.

The rearrangement links TRBV4-1 to TRBJ2-7; possibly TRBD1 for D (5 bases). V lost 1 base and J lost 2, with 6 bases in between. This CDR3 region has 13 residues. Germline V gene lookup returns CDR1 MGHRA and CDR2 YSYEKL. CDR3: CASSQGTTYEQYF. The CDR3 DNA reads TGCGCCAGCAGCCAAGGGACAACCTACGAGCAGTACTTC.

This chain connects TRBV7-9 to TRBJ2-1; D perhaps matches TRBD1 (5 bases). Germline CDR1 reads SEHNR; CDR2 reads FQNEAQ (reference sequence). V was clipped by 6 bases and J by 0 bases, with 18 bases between them. The CDR3 runs to 17 residues. CDR3 sequence: CASRQGDPTSSYNEQFF. CDR3 in DNA: TGTGCCAGCAGGCAGGGCGACCCGACAAGCTCCTACAATGAGCAGTTCTTC.

This chain connects TRBV21-1 to TRBJ1-6; the table assigns TRBD1, which was not confirmed against the DNA. TRBV21-1 is described as a pseudogene. The CDR3 sequence is 20 residues long. For the CDR3, the DNA is TGTGCCAGCAGTACTTACTGGGACAGGGGACTGAGCTCCTATAATTCACCCCTCCACTTT. Translation: CASSTYWDRGLSSYNSPLHF.

CDR3 residues: CASSSDRVGNTIYF. In nucleotides, the CDR3 is TGTGCCAGCAGCTCGGACAGGGTTGGAAACACCATATATTTT. J is TRBJ1-3 and V is TRBV5-6; 8 bases align to TRBD1. J lost 3 bases, V lost 3 bases, and 2 bases had no gene match. Germline values: CDR1 SGHDT, CDR2 YYEEEE. This CDR3 has 14 amino acids.

As concerns this clone: Other nucleotide sequences in the sample specify the same CDR3. Written as DNA, the CDR3 is TGTGCCAGCAGTTTGGGGCAGTCCTACGAGCAGTACTTC. Amino acid sequence: CASSLGQSYEQYF. This chain uses TRBV12-3 or TRBV12-4 with TRBJ2-7; D perhaps matches TRBD1 (5 bases). This CDR3 has 13 amino acids. The V gene lost 3 bases and the J gene lost 1 base, with 7 bases spanning the gap.

CDR3 DNA sequence: TGTGCCTGGGCCGGGGGCTCTGGGGCCAACGTCCTGACTTTC. Encoded protein: CAWAGGSGANVLTF. The chain is built from TRBV30 and TRBJ2-6; D is possibly TRBD2 (6 bases). Germline CDR1 reads GTSNPN; CDR2 reads SVGIG (reference sequence). The V end lost 5 bases, the J end lost 0 bases, and 8 bases lay between the germline ends. The CDR3 is 14 residues long.

The rearrangement joins TRBV28 to TRBJ2-3; unclear D gene. Germline loops: CDR1 MDHEN, CDR2 SYDVKM. The CDR3 runs to 13 residues. Between the trimmed V and J ends, which lost 6 bases and 1 base, there was a span of 8 bases. The CDR3 protein is CASSHRGTDTQYF. The CDR3 nucleotides are TGTGCCAGCAGCCATCGGGGCACAGATACGCAGTATTTT. The full variable domain, in which reference TRBV28 and TRBJ2-3 provide the parts outside the CDR3, is DVKVTQSSRYLVKRTGEKVFLECVQDMDHENMFWYRQDPGLGLRLIYFSYDVKMKEKGDIPEGYSVSREKKERFSLILESASTNQTSMYLCASSHRGTDTQYFGPGTRLTVL.

The chain carries TRBV7-8 and TRBJ2-1; 10 bases match TRBD2. V shed 5 bases and J 5 bases; nucleotides not matched to a gene: 6. The CDR3 runs to 15 residues. The V gene's germline CDR1 is SGHVS and CDR2 FQNEAQ. The CDR3 loop reads CASSKTSGLDNEQFF. CDR3 bases: TGTGCCAGCAGCAAGACTAGCGGGTTAGACAATGAGCAGTTCTTC.

This chain connects TRBV27 to TRBJ1-5; a weak D match, TRBD1 (6 bases). This CDR3 comprises 17 residues. Per the germline V gene, CDR1 is MNHEY and CDR2 is SMNVEV (reference sequence). The V end was cut by 5 bases, the J end by 0 bases, with 17 bases between. The DNA of the CDR3 is TGTGCCAGCAGTCGTTCAGGGGTTCCTTATAGCAATCAGCCCCAGCATTTT. Residues: CASSRSGVPYSNQPQHF.